The 26 T cell receptor beta chains in this list originate from one sample, sequenced in a study of T cell repertoires in cytomegalovirus infection. From the reads, TCRdb called clonotypes with MiXCR, one entry per CDR3 protein. This table has tens of thousands of distinct CDR3 sequences, under 30% appearing once. Their cognate antigens are unknown. Material: CD8+ T cells from cultured PBMCs, obtained from culture after CMV antigen stimulation. The receptor set was obtained from a human donor in good health (CMV status not recorded). Some clones in this sample may be carry-over from other donors' samples.

This clonotype has a handful of counts. This chain connects TRBV7-9 to TRBJ1-1, with D perhaps TRBD1 (5 bases). From germline, CDR1 is SEHNR and CDR2 FQNEAQ (reference sequence). V lost 5 bases, J lost 10 bases, and 17 bases lay in between. The CDR3 length is 13 residues. As DNA, the CDR3 is TGTGCCAGCAGCCCGGGGGGGAACCTTCGAGCTTTCTTT. Amino acid sequence: CASSPGGNLRAFF. Combining the CDR3 with reference TRBV7-9 and TRBJ1-1 gives the whole variable domain DTGVSQNPRHKITKRGQNVTFRCDPISEHNRLYWYRQTLGQGPEFLTYFQNEAQLEKSRLLSDRFSAERPKGSFSTLEIQRTEQGDSAMYLCASSPGGNLRAFFGQGTRLTVV.

This chain links TRBV15 with TRBJ1-1, with TRBD1 matching 8 bases. J gave up 3 bases and V 3 bases, and 6 bases lay outside the gene matches. Germline-derived CDR1 and CDR2 are LNHNV and YYDKDF (reference sequence). The CDR3 consists of 15 residues. The CDR3 loop is CATSSRGRGDTEAFF. CDR3 nucleotides: TGTGCCACCAGCAGCAGGGGGCGCGGGGACACTGAAGCTTTCTTT.

The chain is built from TRBV7-3 and TRBJ1-4, with 7 bases identical to TRBD1. Germline assignment: CDR1 SGHTA and CDR2 FQGTGA. V dropped 4 bases and J dropped 8; count of bases not matched to a gene: 4. The CDR3 has 13 amino acids. CDR3 nucleotide sequence: TGTGCCAGCAGCTCAGACAGGGCCGAAAAACTGTTTTTT. Translated, it gives CASSSDRAEKLFF.

This clonotype was counted ten times or more. The gene calls are TRBV5-5 and TRBJ1-5; 7 nucleotides match TRBD1. The CDR3 has 18 residues. The germline V gene encodes CDR1 SGHKS and CDR2 YYEKEE (reference sequence). The ends lost 4 bases at V and 0 bases at J; junction bases unmatched: 13. CDR3 DNA: TGTGCCAGCAGCCCTTGGGACAGTGAACTTTATAGCAATCAGCCCCAGCATTTT. Residues: CASSPWDSELYSNQPQHF.

The table lists this clonotype with a count of one. This chain joins TRBV25-1 and TRBJ1-5; D not certain. The length of the CDR3 is 14 residues. Looked up from germline, CDR1 is MGHDK and CDR2 is SYGVNS. Trimming stripped 3 bases from V and 0 bases from J, with 6 bases between. The DNA of the CDR3 is TGTGCCAGCAGTGACAGTTATAGCAATCAGCCCCAGCATTTT. This gives the protein CASSDSYSNQPQHF.

The chain recombines TRBV14 with TRBJ2-7; TRBD1 or TRBD2 may be the D gene (6 bases each). The CDR3 runs 14 residues. Deletions cut 3 bases from V and 4 bases from J, with 13 bases between. Germline CDR1 reads SGHDN; CDR2 reads FVKESK. DNA of the CDR3: TGTGCCAGCAGCCATGGTAGGGGGGCTTACGAGCAGTACTTC. It translates to CASSHGRGAYEQYF.

This clonotype was seen many times. The rearrangement uses TRBV30 and TRBJ2-1; 11 bases agree with TRBD2. This CDR3 is built from 15 residues. CDR1 and CDR2 from the germline V gene are GTSNPN and SVGIG (reference sequence). Trimming took 3 bases from V and 4 from J; bases not matched to a gene: 5. The CDR3 coding sequence is TGTGCCTGGAGAACTAGCGGGGGCCATTACAATGAGCAGTTCTTC. Its protein is CAWRTSGGHYNEQFF.

This clonotype was counted a few times. CDR3 DNA sequence: TGTGCCAGCCCCCCGCCACTAGCGGGGGGCACAGATACGCAGTATTTT. Protein product: CASPPPLAGGTDTQYF. The chain combines TRBV7-9 with TRBJ2-3; 11 nucleotides match TRBD2. Germline CDR1 and CDR2: SEHNR and FQNEAQ (reference sequence). The junction had 8 bases not matched to a gene; V was cut back by 8 bases and J by 1 base. The CDR3 is 16 amino acids.

DNA of the CDR3: TGTGCCAGCAGTTTAATGGGGAGCACTGAAGCTTTCTTT. Amino acids: CASSLMGSTEAFF. The rearrangement joins TRBV27 to TRBJ1-1; D gene uncertain. The CDR3 totals 13 residues. The germline V and J ends were trimmed by 2 bases and 4 bases, with 8 bases remaining between them. The V gene's germline CDR1 is MNHEY and CDR2 SMNVEV (reference sequence).

This clonotype was picked up one time. The chain uses TRBV25-1 and TRBJ2-1, with TRBD1 matching 7 bases. The CDR3 loop spans 15 amino acids. Losses at the gene ends were 3 bases for V and 5 bases for J; bases not matched to a gene: 7. Germline assignment: CDR1 MGHDK and CDR2 SYGVNS. In DNA, the CDR3 is TGTGCCAGCAGTGACACAGGGGAGTCCCACAATGAGCAGTTCTTC. The encoded protein is CASSDTGESHNEQFF.

This rearrangement joins TRBV9 to TRBJ2-3; D may match TRBD1 or TRBD2 (6 bases each). Germline lookup yields CDR1 SGDLS and CDR2 YYNGEE. The V end was cut by 3 bases, the J end by 4 bases, with 9 bases between. This CDR3 has 13 amino acids. The CDR3 loop is CASSGGAADTQYF. The CDR3, as DNA: TGTGCCAGCAGCGGGGGGGCCGCAGATACGCAGTATTTT. Full variable domain (outside the CDR3, taken from reference TRBV9 and TRBJ2-3): DSGVTQTPKHLITATGQRVTLRCSPRSGDLSVYWYQQSLDQGLQFLIQYYNGEERAKGNILERFSAQQFPDLHSELNLSSLELGDSALYFCASSGGAADTQYFGPGTRLTVL.

At least ten counts were recorded for this clonotype. The V and J genes are TRBV18 and TRBJ2-2; tentative D call: TRBD2 (5 bases). The germline V gene encodes CDR1 KGHSH and CDR2 LQKENI. Trimming stripped 4 bases from V and 3 bases from J, with 6 bases between. The CDR3 is made up of 13 amino acids. CDR3 region: CASSRTDTGELFF. CDR3 DNA: TGTGCCAGCTCACGGACTGACACCGGGGAGCTGTTTTTT. The full variable domain, completed using reference TRBV18 and TRBJ2-2, is NAGVMQNPRHLVRRRGQEARLRCSPMKGHSHVYWYRQLPEEGLKFMVYLQKENIIDESGMPKERFSAEFPKEGPSILRIQQVVRGDSAAYFCASSRTDTGELFFGEGSRLTVL.

This clonotype occurred many times. J is TRBJ2-7 and V is TRBV3-1, with D perhaps TRBD2 (6 bases). Deletions cut 4 bases from V and 0 bases from J, with 10 bases between. The germline CDR1 and CDR2 sequences are LGHDT and YNNKEL (reference sequence). The CDR3 has 14 residues. CDR3 in DNA: TGTGCCAGCAGCCTTAGCGGCAGCTCCTACGAGCAGTACTTC. Its protein product is CASSLSGSSYEQYF.

This clonotype was seen ten or more times. The chain combines TRBV28 with TRBJ2-7; no reliable D call. Trimming took 3 bases from V and 0 from J, leaving 12 bases between them. Germline V gives CDR1 MDHEN, CDR2 SYDVKM. The CDR3 is 15 amino acids. CDR3 DNA sequence: TGTGCCAGCAGTTTGCCAGAGAGGAGCTCCTACGAGCAGTACTTC. It is translated as CASSLPERSSYEQYF.

The V and J genes are TRBV6-6 and TRBJ1-1; D not resolved. The CDR3 sequence is 11 residues long. Germline V CDR1 and CDR2: MNHNY, SVGAGI (reference sequence). V dropped 6 bases and J dropped 7 bases, with 9 bases sitting between them. The CDR3 DNA follows: TGTGCCAGCAGCTACGGGAATGAAGCTTTCTTT. Its protein is CASSYGNEAFF.

This clonotype turned up a few times. This rearrangement joins TRBV20-1 to TRBJ2-3; no clear D gene. V gave up 2 bases and J gave up 1 base, with 13 bases separating them. Germline lookup yields CDR1 DFQATT and CDR2 SNEGSKA (reference sequence). The CDR3 is made up of 15 amino acids. The DNA for the CDR3 is TGCAGTGCTAGAAACCCTCCCGAGGGCACAGATACGCAGTATTTT. Amino acid sequence: CSARNPPEGTDTQYF.

Remarks on this clonotype: The junction departs from germline at one end; a sequencing error may be responsible. The chain is built from TRBV20-1 and TRBJ2-5; 8 bases match TRBD1. Germline V gene lookup returns CDR1 DFQATT and CDR2 SNEGSKA (reference sequence). This CDR3 region has 14 residues. Here the CDR3 reads CSARPRTGLETQHF. In DNA, the CDR3 is TGCAGTGCTAGGCCCCGGACAGGGTTGGAGACCCAGCACTTC.

V gene TRBV20-1 combines with J gene TRBJ2-7; the match to TRBD1 covers 7 bases. V was pared by 5 bases and J by 2 bases, with 3 bases of the junction left unmatched. Germline values: CDR1 DFQATT, CDR2 SNEGSKA (reference sequence). CDR3 length: 12 amino acids. CDR3 bases: TGCAGTGCTCGGACAGGCACCTACGAGCAGTACTTC. Translation: CSARTGTYEQYF.

This clonotype was seen repeatedly, ten times or more. The V call is TRBV7-8, the J call TRBJ2-2; no definite D call. V shed 2 bases and J shed 7 bases, with 11 bases lying between them. The CDR3 is 14 amino acids. CDR1 SGHVS and CDR2 FQNEAQ come from the germline V gene. CDR3: CASSLMQKNGELFF. The CDR3 DNA follows: TGTGCCAGCAGCTTAATGCAAAAAAACGGGGAGCTGTTTTTT.

In its sample, this clonotype was seen many times. The chain employs TRBV7-2 and TRBJ2-1, with D possibly matching TRBD1 (5 bases). CDR3 size: 16 residues. In germline, CDR1 is SGHTA, CDR2 FQGNSA. The germline V and J ends were trimmed by 5 bases and 3 bases, with 17 bases remaining between them. The CDR3 region is CASSASGAKGYNEQFF. The DNA of the CDR3 is TGTGCCAGCAGCGCCAGTGGGGCGAAGGGCTACAATGAGCAGTTCTTC.

J is TRBJ1-5 and V is TRBV6-2 or TRBV6-3; a possible D gene is TRBD1 (5 bases). The CDR3 consists of 13 residues. Germline CDR1 reads MNHEY; CDR2 reads SVGEGT. Trimming left V 6 bases short and J 6 bases short, with 12 bases between. CDR3 sequence (DNA): TGTGCCAGCAGCGGGGCTAGGCGTCAGCCCCAGCATTTT. This gives the protein CASSGARRQPQHF.

This rearrangement joins TRBV11-2 to TRBJ2-7; D remains unclear. The CDR3 runs to 16 residues. CDR1 is SGHAT, CDR2 FQNNGV, per germline. V was cut by 4 bases and J by 1 base, with 17 bases left in between. CDR3 DNA: TGTGCCAGCAGCTATATGTCGGATCAATCGTCCTACGAGCAGTACTTC. This encodes CASSYMSDQSSYEQYF. Full variable domain (missing parts from reference TRBV11-2 and TRBJ2-7): EAGVAQSPRYKIIEKRQSVAFWCNPISGHATLYWYQQILGQGPKLLIQFQNNGVVDDSQLPKDRFSAERLKGVDSTLKIQPAKLEDSAVYLCASSYMSDQSSYEQYFGPGTRLTVT.

This clonotype was recorded a few times. This chain uses TRBV7-6 with TRBJ2-1, with TRBD2 matching over 10 bases. The CDR3 sequence is 16 residues long. Germline V gene lookup returns CDR1 SGHVS and CDR2 FNYEAQ. Trimming removed 1 base from V and 4 bases from J; junction bases left unmatched: 4. As DNA, the CDR3 is TGTGCCAGCAGCTTAGTACTAGCGGGGTCGTACAATGAGCAGTTCTTC. Translated: CASSLVLAGSYNEQFF.

The gene calls are TRBV29-1 and TRBJ2-3; TRBD2 matches at 8 bases. The junction had 20 bases not matched to a gene; V was cut back by 7 bases and J by 2 bases. This CDR3 has 18 amino acids. Germline V CDR1 and CDR2: SQVTM, ANQGSEA. DNA for the CDR3: TGCAGCGCCGGCGGGGGGCCAAAAAATTTTCCCCTCACAGATACGCAGTATTTT. Amino acid sequence: CSAGGGPKNFPLTDTQYF.

This clonotype was seen only a few times. This sequence joins TRBV13 and TRBJ1-2; 8 bases line up with TRBD1. Germline-derived CDR1 and CDR2 are PRHDT and FYEKMQ (reference sequence). J was trimmed by 6 bases and V by 5 bases; bases with no gene match: 11. This CDR3 contains 15 residues. CDR3 sequence: CASSPPDREVHGYTF. The DNA of the CDR3 is TGTGCCAGCAGCCCGCCGGACAGGGAGGTCCATGGCTACACCTTC.

The chain joins TRBV11-2 to TRBJ1-5; no clear D gene. The V gene lost 5 bases and the J gene lost 0 bases, with 8 bases spanning the gap. CDR1 SGHAT and CDR2 FQNNGV come from the germline V gene. The CDR3 sequence is 14 residues long. The CDR3 DNA reads as TGTGCCAGCAGCCCAACCTCTAGCAATCAGCCCCAGCATTTT. This codes for CASSPTSSNQPQHF.